Below are 22 T cell receptor beta chains sequenced from a single sample in a study of Ad26.COV2.S vaccination and SARS-CoV-2 variants. The table came from immunoSEQ multiplex PCR; TCRdb's copy has only in-frame clones and leaves some out. The sample lists around 420,000 clones, approximately 88% occurring once. Treatment noted: some 19 received Ad26.COV2.S at low or high dose, single or two shots; 5 received placebo; per-sample allocation not given. Each sample was drawn 63 days after the first injection (of vaccine or placebo). The source was peripheral blood, collected in a trial of Ad26.COV2.S vaccine versus placebo. The receptor set was obtained from a person between 18 and 59 years old who received the Ad26.COV2.S COVID-19 vaccine or a placebo.

The chain carries TRBV5-4 and TRBJ1-1; D gene unclear. Germline CDR1 reads SGHNT; CDR2 reads YYREEE (reference sequence). This CDR3 region has 15 residues. With 4 bases removed from V and 3 bases from J, the gap between germline ends came to 16 bases. CDR3 nucleotide sequence: TGTGCCAGCAGCCTCGACGGATTGATGGACACTGAAGCTTTCTTT. As protein: CASSLDGLMDTEAFF.

The chain joins TRBV15 to TRBJ1-6; weak D call: TRBD1 (6 bases). Germline V gene sequence: CDR1 LNHNV, CDR2 YYDKDF (reference sequence). V lost 5 bases, J lost 11 bases, and 10 bases lay in between. This CDR3 is built from 12 residues. The CDR3 loop reads CATSHTGTPLHF. DNA of the CDR3: TGTGCCACCAGCCATACAGGGACACCCCTCCACTTT.

The chain uses TRBV7-2 and TRBJ2-7; D not resolved. In germline, CDR1 is SGHTA, CDR2 FQGNSA. This CDR3 has 14 residues. Trimming left V 11 bases short and J 2 bases short, with 19 bases between. CDR3 nucleotide sequence: TGTGCCTCCCTCCCTAGGCCGAATACCTACGAGCAGTACTTC. Residues: CASLPRPNTYEQYF.

The chain couples TRBV6-5 to TRBJ2-7, with a weak D call TRBD2 (7 bases). In germline, CDR1 is MNHEY, CDR2 SVGAGI. V dropped 5 bases and J dropped 5 bases, with 19 bases sitting between them. The length of the CDR3 is 15 residues. In DNA form, the CDR3 reads TGTGCCAGCAGTCCTCGTGGGGGGGGCCCCAACGAGCAGTACTTC. This codes for CASSPRGGGPNEQYF.

This clone was recorded once. The CDR3 spells CASSEVPPGAGTDTQYF. The DNA of the CDR3 is TGTGCCAGCAGTGAAGTCCCTCCAGGGGCAGGGACAGATACGCAGTATTTT. V gene TRBV6-1 combines with J gene TRBJ2-3, with D possibly being TRBD1 (6 bases). Trimming removed 1 base from V and 3 bases from J, with 17 bases in between. CDR1 is MNHNS and CDR2 is SASEGT in the germline V gene. The CDR3 loop spans 17 amino acids.

This chain uses TRBV6-2 or TRBV6-3 with TRBJ1-2; D remains unclear. Per the germline V gene, CDR1 is MNHEY and CDR2 is SVGEGT. The CDR3 consists of 12 residues. Trimming left V 4 bases short and J 5 bases short, with 8 bases between. CDR3 DNA sequence: TGTGCCAGCAGTTTACCCCCATATGGCTACACCTTC. It specifies CASSLPPYGYTF.

V and J are TRBV19 and TRBJ2-7; TRBD1 is a possible D gene (7 bases). Germline V gives CDR1 LNHDA, CDR2 SQIVND (reference sequence). This CDR3 has 15 amino acids. The V end lost 3 bases, the J end lost 3 bases, and 15 bases lay between the germline ends. DNA for the CDR3: TGTGCCAGTAGTATCAGGAGGGGGCGCGACTACGAGCAGTACTTC. Protein: CASSIRRGRDYEQYF.

This clone appeared a few times. The CDR3 DNA is TGCGCCAGCAGCCGACAGGACAGGGGGCCAAAAAGCACAGATACGCAGTATTTT. Translating gives CASSRQDRGPKSTDTQYF. J is TRBJ2-3 and V is TRBV5-1; TRBD1 matches 11 bases. J was trimmed by 0 bases and V by 4 bases; bases with no gene match: 10. The CDR3 spans 18 residues. Germline lookup yields CDR1 SGHRS and CDR2 YFSETQ.

This clone came up once. The chain has TRBV7-2 and TRBJ2-1; no definite D call. The CDR3 spans 14 residues. The V and J ends lost 10 bases and 2 bases respectively, with 15 bases between them. Germline V gives CDR1 SGHTA, CDR2 FQGNSA. DNA for the CDR3: TGTGCCACCCGCTATTCTGGGACCTACAATGAGCAGTTCTTC. It codes for CATRYSGTYNEQFF. Full variable domain (outside the CDR3, taken from reference TRBV7-2 and TRBJ2-1): GAGVSQSPSNKVTEKGKDVELRCDPISGHTALYWYRQSLGQGLEFLIYFQGNSAPDKSGLPSDRFSAERTGGSVSTLTIQRTQQEDSAVYLCATRYSGTYNEQFFGPGTRLTVL.

This chain joins TRBV4-1 and TRBJ1-5; D gene unclear. The V gene's germline CDR1 is MGHRA and CDR2 YSYEKL. Trimming removed 0 bases from V and 7 bases from J, with 13 bases in between. The CDR3 has 15 amino acids. The CDR3 loop reads CASSQEGRPGQPQHF. The DNA for the CDR3 is TGCGCCAGCAGCCAAGAGGGGAGGCCGGGGCAGCCCCAGCATTTT.

The rearrangement links TRBV28 to TRBJ2-2, with TRBD2 matching 8 bases. This CDR3 has 16 amino acids. J gave up 2 bases and V 8 bases, and 10 bases lay outside the gene matches. CDR1 and CDR2 from the germline V gene are MDHEN and SYDVKM. The CDR3 is CASRLERGQNTGELFF. The CDR3 DNA sequence: TGTGCCAGCCGACTCGAGCGGGGGCAAAACACCGGGGAGCTGTTTTTT.

The V and J genes are TRBV14 and TRBJ2-7; 7 bases are shared with TRBD1. The CDR3 runs to 15 residues. In germline, CDR1 is SGHDN, CDR2 FVKESK. The V segment lost 4 bases and the J segment 6 bases; nucleotides outside the gene matches: 12. The CDR3 DNA is TGTGCCAGCAGCCGCAATCGACAGGGCGTCAGCGAGCAGTACTTC. This encodes CASSRNRQGVSEQYF.

The chain joins TRBV7-6 to TRBJ2-5; D tentatively reads TRBD1 or TRBD2 (5 bases each). V was cut by 0 bases and J by 1 base, with 12 bases left in between. CDR1 and CDR2 (germline): SGHVS, FNYEAQ. This CDR3 comprises 16 residues. The CDR3 is CASSLALGATQETQYF. CDR3 DNA sequence: TGTGCCAGCAGCTTAGCTCTCGGGGCCACCCAAGAGACCCAGTACTTC.

In DNA form, the CDR3 reads TGTGCCAGCAGCTTTGCCGGTGGGGGCCCCACTGAAGCTTTCTTT. The encoded protein is CASSFAGGGPTEAFF. V usage is TRBV7-2 and J usage is TRBJ1-1; a weak D match, TRBD1 (6 bases). Per germline, CDR1 SGHTA and CDR2 FQGNSA. The CDR3 has 15 residues. Trimming removed 3 bases at V and 4 bases at J, with 15 bases between.

This clone appeared a few times. The chain uses TRBV4-3 and TRBJ2-1, with 11 bases identical to TRBD1. Per germline, CDR1 LGHNA and CDR2 YSLEER. The CDR3 is made up of 16 amino acids. J lost 3 bases, V lost 0 bases, and 1 base had no gene match. CDR3 coding DNA: TGCGCCAGCAGCCAAGATGGGACAGGGGGCTACAATGAGCAGTTCTTC. Translating it yields CASSQDGTGGYNEQFF.

The chain couples TRBV28 to TRBJ2-7, with 7 bases identical to TRBD2. The CDR3 has 17 residues. J lost 7 bases, V lost 5 bases, and 20 bases had no gene match. CDR1 MDHEN and CDR2 SYDVKM come from the germline V gene. CDR3: CASSRPLGTTALGEQYF. The CDR3 nucleotides read TGTGCCAGCAGTCGTCCTTTGGGGACTACTGCCCTGGGGGAGCAGTACTTC.

The chain carries TRBV12-1 and TRBJ2-5. TRBV12-1 is annotated as a pseudogene. This CDR3 is 18 amino acids long. This CDR3 is CASSFVSQGAVRQETQYF. The CDR3 region has the DNA TGTGCCAGCAGCTTTGTGAGTCAGGGAGCGGTGCGCCAAGAGACCCAGTACTTC.

For the CDR3, the DNA is TGTGCCAGCAGCCCAAAGGGACGGATGAACACTGAAGCTTTCTTT. Translating it yields CASSPKGRMNTEAFF. The V gene is TRBV7-9, the J gene TRBJ1-1; TRBD1 might be the D (5 bases). CDR3 length: 15 residues. V lost 5 bases and J 0 bases, leaving 13 bases between the germline ends. Germline-derived CDR1 and CDR2 are SEHNR and FQNEAQ (reference sequence).

Concerning this clone itself: Other nucleotide sequences from this sample produce the same CDR3. The gene calls are TRBV3-1 (or the pseudogene TRBV3-2) and TRBJ2-7; 11 bases agree with TRBD1. There are 15 residues in the CDR3. The germline V gene encodes CDR1 LGHDT and CDR2 YNNKEL (reference sequence). With V trimmed by 2 bases and J by 3 bases, 3 bases remained unmatched. This chain's CDR3 is CASSQTGTGGYEQYF. CDR3 in DNA: TGTGCCAGCAGCCAAACCGGGACAGGGGGCTACGAGCAGTACTTC.

V gene TRBV2 combines with J gene TRBJ1-4; 8 bases align to TRBD1. The V gene's germline CDR1 is SNHLY and CDR2 FYNNEI. The V and J ends lost 6 bases and 9 bases, in that order; junction bases with no gene match: 15. CDR3 size: 16 residues. For the CDR3, the DNA is TGTGCCAGCAGCTGGACAGGGCGGCTTCTCGGGAAAAAACTGTTTTTT. It yields the protein CASSWTGRLLGKKLFF.

V usage is TRBV7-3 and J usage is TRBJ1-5; 11 positions match TRBD1. Germline CDR1 is SGHTA and CDR2 is FQGTGA. This CDR3 has 19 amino acids. The V gene end was trimmed by 2 bases and the J gene end by 1 base; junction bases not matched to a gene: 10. CDR3 nucleotide sequence: TGTGCCAGCAGCTTATTATCCGGGACAGGGGGTATGAGCAATCAGCCCCAGCATTTT. This sequence encodes CASSLLSGTGGMSNQPQHF.

As DNA, the CDR3 is TGTGCCTGGAGTGTAGGACCAGATCAGCCCCAGCATTTT. It encodes CAWSVGPDQPQHF. The rearrangement joins TRBV30 to TRBJ1-5; D remains ambiguous. V was clipped by 0 bases and J by 5 bases, with 8 bases between them. From germline, CDR1 is GTSNPN and CDR2 SVGIG (reference sequence). CDR3 length: 13 amino acids.